Sequencing of this T cell receptor beta chain was carried out in a study of spatial heterogeneity in lung cancer. Study as a whole: Compared with alpha-chain sequences, beta-chain sequences were consistently detected in greater numbers.

Time point of the sample: sample taken at primary tumor resection. Sequencing of whole RNA from tumor, nontumor lung or frozen PBMC involved no sorting. The cohort: approximately 66 early-stage, untreated non-small cell lung cancer patients. Findings and caveats of the study: Ubiquitous expanded tumor TCRs surfaced in blood more at resection than they did at follow-up.

TCRdb called the 5' RACE reads again in MiXCR, with one record for every CDR3 protein. The sample lists about 48,000 distinct CDR3 sequences, about 5.8% occurring once. Of note for this clonotype: What it recognizes is unknown.

Material: PBMCs, obtained at surgery. The sequence was collected from a male donor with early-stage non-small cell lung cancer.

The CDR3 DNA reads as TGTGCCACCTCGGGACAGCCGTACAATGAGCAGTTCTTC. Translation gives CATSGQPYNEQFF. This sequence joins TRBV24-1 and TRBJ2-1; TRBD1 matches 7 bases. The CDR3 loop spans 13 amino acids. Germline V CDR1 and CDR2: KGHDR, SFDVKD. After removal of 9 bases from V and 4 bases from J, the junction contained 5 bases not matched to a gene.